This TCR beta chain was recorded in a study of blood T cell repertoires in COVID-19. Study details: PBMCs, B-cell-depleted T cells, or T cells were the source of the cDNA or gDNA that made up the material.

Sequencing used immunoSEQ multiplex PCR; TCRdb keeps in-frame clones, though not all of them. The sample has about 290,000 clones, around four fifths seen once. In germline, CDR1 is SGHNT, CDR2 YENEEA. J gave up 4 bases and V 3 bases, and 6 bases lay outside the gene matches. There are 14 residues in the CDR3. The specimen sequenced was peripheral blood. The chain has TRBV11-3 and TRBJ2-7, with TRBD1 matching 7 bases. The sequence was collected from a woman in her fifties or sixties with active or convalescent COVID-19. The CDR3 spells CASSLTGRRYEQYF. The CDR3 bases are TGTGCCAGCAGCTTGACAGGGAGAAGGTACGAGCAGTACTTC.